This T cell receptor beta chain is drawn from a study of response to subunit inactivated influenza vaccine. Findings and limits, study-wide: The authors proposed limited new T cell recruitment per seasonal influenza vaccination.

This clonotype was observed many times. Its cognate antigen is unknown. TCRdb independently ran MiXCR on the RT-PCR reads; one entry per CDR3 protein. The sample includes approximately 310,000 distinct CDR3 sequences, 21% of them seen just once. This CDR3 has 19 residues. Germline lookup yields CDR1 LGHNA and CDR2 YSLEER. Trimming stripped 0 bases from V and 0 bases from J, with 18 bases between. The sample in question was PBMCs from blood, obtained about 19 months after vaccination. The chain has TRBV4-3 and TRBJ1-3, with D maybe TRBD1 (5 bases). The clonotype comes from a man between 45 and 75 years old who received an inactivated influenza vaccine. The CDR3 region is CASSQEPGGRAHSGNTIYF. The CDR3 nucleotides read TGCGCCAGCAGCCAAGAGCCCGGGGGACGGGCCCACTCTGGAAACACCATATATTTT.